This T cell receptor (beta chain) comes out of a study of CXCR3-negative and CXCR3-positive naive CD8 T cells. With UMI labels, 5' RACE was used to prepare the TRB cDNA libraries. TCRdb reprocessed the 5' RACE reads, with one entry per CDR3 protein and no DNA. The sample has about 130,000 distinct CDR3 sequences. Naive CD8+ T cells had a CD45RO-CCR7+CD27+CD95- phenotype. This CDR3 has 14 residues. Germline CDR1 LNHDA, CDR2 SQIVND (reference sequence). General study results and limits: The study found that naive CXCR3-negative and CXCR3-positive cells shared TRBV-TRBJ usage, while memory cells differed.

Comment on this clonotype: Its antigen is undetermined.

This TCR came from a human donor in good health. Some clones in this sample may be carry-over from other donors' samples. The sequenced material came from naive CXCR3- CD8+ T cells from blood. The sample's subset: CD45RO-CCR7+CD27+CD95- naive CD8+ T cells lacking CXCR3 (TNR3-). The chain joins TRBV19 to TRBJ2-5. CDR3 sequence reads: CASSRIGAQETQYF.